The source of this TCR beta chain is a study of cytomegalovirus exposure and HLA in healthy donors. Study outcomes and limitations: In a later analysis, most CMV-associated TCR beta chains appeared HLA-restricted.

Germline values: CDR1 SGDLS, CDR2 YYNGEE. Trimming cost V 4 bases and J 8 bases; bases outside gene matches: 13. The CDR3 runs 17 residues. With respect to this clone: As yet, its antigen is unknown.

Primers: 60 Vbeta forward and 13 Jbeta reverse. Generated by immunoSEQ multiplex PCR, the TCRdb table keeps only in-frame clones and is missing some. Its table records roughly 120,000 clones. This clonotype originated in a man aged 18-30 years in good health and CMV-seronegative. The material sequenced was PBMCs. V and J are TRBV9 and TRBJ2-2; 11 positions agree with TRBD1. In DNA, the CDR3 is TGTGCCAGCAGCCCAGCCGGGACAGGGGGAAGGAGGGGGGAGCTGTTTTTT. It translates to CASSPAGTGGRRGELFF.